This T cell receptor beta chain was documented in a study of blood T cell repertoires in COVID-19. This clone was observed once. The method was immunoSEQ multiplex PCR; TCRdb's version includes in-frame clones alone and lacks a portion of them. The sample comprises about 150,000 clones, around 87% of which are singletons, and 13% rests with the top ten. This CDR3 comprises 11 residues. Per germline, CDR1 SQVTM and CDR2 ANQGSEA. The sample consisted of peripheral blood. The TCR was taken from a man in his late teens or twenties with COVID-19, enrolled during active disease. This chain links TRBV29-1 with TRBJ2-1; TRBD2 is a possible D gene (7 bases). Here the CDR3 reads CGGGPYNEQFF. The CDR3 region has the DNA TGCGGGGGGGGGCCCTACAATGAGCAGTTCTTC.